One sample yielded the 10 T cell receptor beta chains listed below, sequenced in a study of human T cells and chemical hapten exposure. Each CDR3 protein is one row after TCRdb ran MiXCR on the RACE reads. In the table there are about 94,000 distinct CDR3 sequences, 7.5% to 10% of which are singletons. This sample's time point: patch test 2, 6 weeks after DPC sensitization. Sample treatment: therapeutic diphenylcyclopropenone sensitization with weekly scalp DPC. The source material was whole blood, sampled in connection with sensitization to the hapten diphenylcyclopropenone (DPC). These receptors all stem from a woman aged 40 to 50 with alopecia areata. Some clones in this sample may be carry-over from other donors' samples.

This chain links TRBV5-1 with TRBJ2-3; 10 bases are shared with TRBD2. This CDR3 comprises 17 residues. Trimming at V came to 1 base and at J to 3 bases, leaving 8 bases not matched to a gene. Germline lookup yields CDR1 SGHRS and CDR2 YFSETQ. The chain's CDR3 is CASSLYASGSTTDTQYF. For the CDR3, the DNA is TGCGCCAGCAGCTTGTACGCTAGCGGGAGTACGACAGATACGCAGTATTTT.

This clonotype has ten or more counts. The V and J genes are TRBV30 and TRBJ2-1, with D possibly being TRBD1 or TRBD2 (5 bases each). Per the germline V gene, CDR1 is GTSNPN and CDR2 is SVGIG (reference sequence). Trimming removed 4 bases from V and 0 bases from J, with 10 bases in between. The CDR3 runs 14 residues. In nucleotides, the CDR3 is TGTGCCTGGAAGGGAGACAGCTCCTACAATGAGCAGTTCTTC. The encoded protein is CAWKGDSSYNEQFF.

This clonotype was seen repeatedly, ten times or more. The genes are TRBV28 and TRBJ2-5; D unclear. From germline, CDR1 is MDHEN and CDR2 SYDVKM. V was cut by 6 bases and J by 2 bases, with 10 bases left in between. The CDR3 has 13 residues. The DNA for the CDR3 is TGTGCCAGCAGAAGAAATCCGCAAGAGACCCAGTACTTC. Residues: CASRRNPQETQYF.

There are a few counts of this clonotype. The rearrangement joins TRBV3-1 to TRBJ2-5; no firm D call. The CDR3 covers 15 residues. Germline CDR1 is LGHDT and CDR2 is YNNKEL (reference sequence). The V end was cut by 1 base, the J end by 0 bases, with 9 bases between. The CDR3 DNA reads as TGTGCCAGCAGCCAAGTAATTGCGTACCAAGAGACCCAGTACTTC. Protein product: CASSQVIAYQETQYF.

This clonotype turned up a few times. The genes are TRBV5-6 and TRBJ2-7, with D perhaps matching TRBD1 (6 bases). The length of the CDR3 is 13 residues. Per the germline V gene, CDR1 is SGHDT and CDR2 is YYEEEE. The V end was cut by 2 bases, the J end by 4 bases, with 10 bases between. The CDR3 nucleotides read TGTGCCAGCAGCTTCCTACAGGGATACGAGCAGTACTTC. Encoded protein: CASSFLQGYEQYF.

This clonotype was detected ten times or more. The CDR3 DNA sequence: TGTGCCAGCAGTTTAATGTGGGAATCCGGGGAGCTGTTTTTT. Translated: CASSLMWESGELFF. J is TRBJ2-2 and V is TRBV28; D unresolved. The germline CDR1 and CDR2 sequences are MDHEN and SYDVKM. The CDR3 is 14 amino acids. V was pared by 2 bases and J by 6 bases, with 10 bases between.

This clonotype was recorded a few times. The rearrangement joins TRBV6-2 or TRBV6-3 to TRBJ2-2, with 14 positions matching TRBD2. This CDR3 is 19 amino acids long. Germline CDR1 reads MNHEY; CDR2 reads SVGEGT. The junction had 12 bases not matched to a gene; V was cut back by 5 bases and J by 4 bases. CDR3 sequence: CASSPQGTSGRDGTGELFF. The DNA for the CDR3 is TGTGCCAGCAGTCCTCAAGGGACTAGCGGGAGAGACGGCACCGGGGAGCTGTTTTTT.

V usage is TRBV5-6 and J usage is TRBJ2-2; 11 bases fit TRBD2. After removal of 4 bases from V and 4 bases from J, the junction contained 15 bases not matched to a gene. Germline CDR1 is SGHDT and CDR2 is YYEEEE. The CDR3 runs 19 residues. CDR3 DNA sequence: TGTGCCAGCAGCCCCGGGACAGTACTAGCGGGAGCGATCACCGGGGAGCTGTTTTTT. It encodes CASSPGTVLAGAITGELFF.

This rearrangement joins TRBV7-9 to TRBJ2-5, with TRBD2 as a possible D gene (6 bases). CDR3 length equals 13 residues. V lost 1 base and J 13 bases, leaving 16 bases between the germline ends. Germline-derived CDR1 and CDR2 are SEHNR and FQNEAQ (reference sequence). CDR3 bases: TGTGCCAGCAGCTTAGAACGGGACTCGGAAATGTACTTC. Its protein is CASSLERDSEMYF.

This CDR3 reads CASRAGQAYNEQFF. As DNA, the CDR3 is TGCGCCAGCAGGGCAGGACAGGCCTACAATGAGCAGTTCTTC. The chain combines TRBV5-1 with TRBJ2-1; 7 nucleotides line up with TRBD1. The CDR3 has 14 amino acids. CDR1 and CDR2 from the germline V gene are SGHRS and YFSETQ. The J segment lost 2 bases and the V segment lost 5 bases, leaving 4 bases of the junction unmatched.